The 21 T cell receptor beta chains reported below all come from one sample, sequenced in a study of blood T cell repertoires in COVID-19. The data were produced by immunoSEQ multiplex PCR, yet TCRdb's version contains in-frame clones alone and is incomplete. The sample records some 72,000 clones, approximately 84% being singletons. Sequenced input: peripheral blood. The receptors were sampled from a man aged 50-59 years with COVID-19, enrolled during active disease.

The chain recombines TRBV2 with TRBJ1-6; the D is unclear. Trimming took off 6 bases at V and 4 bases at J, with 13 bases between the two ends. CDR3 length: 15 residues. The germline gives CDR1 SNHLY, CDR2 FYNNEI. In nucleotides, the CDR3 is TGTGCCAGCAGGGATCCGACGGGATATAATTCACCCCTCCACTTT. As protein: CASRDPTGYNSPLHF.

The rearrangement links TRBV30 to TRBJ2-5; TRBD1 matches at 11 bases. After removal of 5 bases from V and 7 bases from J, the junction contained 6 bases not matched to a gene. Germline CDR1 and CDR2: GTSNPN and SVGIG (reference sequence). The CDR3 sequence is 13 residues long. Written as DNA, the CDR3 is TGTGCCTGGGGGACAGGGGGACGCGTGACCCAGTACTTC. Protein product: CAWGTGGRVTQYF.

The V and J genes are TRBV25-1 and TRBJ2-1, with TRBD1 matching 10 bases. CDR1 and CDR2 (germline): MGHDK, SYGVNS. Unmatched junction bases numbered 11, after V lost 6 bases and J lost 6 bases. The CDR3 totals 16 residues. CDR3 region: CASSPPRGTGANEQFF. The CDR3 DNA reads TGTGCCAGCAGCCCACCCAGGGGGACAGGGGCCAATGAGCAGTTCTTC.

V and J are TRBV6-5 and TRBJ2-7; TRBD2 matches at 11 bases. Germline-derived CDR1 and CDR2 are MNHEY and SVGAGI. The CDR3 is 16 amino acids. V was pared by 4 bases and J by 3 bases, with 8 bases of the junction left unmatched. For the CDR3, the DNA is TGTGCCAGCAGTTCCCGATTACTAGCGGGAGTCTACGAGCAGTACTTC. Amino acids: CASSSRLLAGVYEQYF.

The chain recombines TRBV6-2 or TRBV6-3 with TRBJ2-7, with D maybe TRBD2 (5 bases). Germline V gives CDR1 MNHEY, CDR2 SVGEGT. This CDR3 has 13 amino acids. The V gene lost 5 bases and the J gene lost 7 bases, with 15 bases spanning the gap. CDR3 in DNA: TGTGCCAGCAGTGCTCGGGAACGAGGGGAGCAGTACTTC. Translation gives CASSARERGEQYF.

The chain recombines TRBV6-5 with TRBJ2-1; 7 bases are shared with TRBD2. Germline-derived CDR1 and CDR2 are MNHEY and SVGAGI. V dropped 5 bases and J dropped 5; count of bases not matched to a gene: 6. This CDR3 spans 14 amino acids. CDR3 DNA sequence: TGTGCCAGCAGTCCCCTGGCGGGGGACAATGAGCAGTTCTTC. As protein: CASSPLAGDNEQFF.

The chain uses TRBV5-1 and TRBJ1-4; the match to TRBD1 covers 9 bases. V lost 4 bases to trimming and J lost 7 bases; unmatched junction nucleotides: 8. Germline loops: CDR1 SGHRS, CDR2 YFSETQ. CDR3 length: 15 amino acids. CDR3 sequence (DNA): TGCGCCAGCAGCCCGGTGGGGACAGGGAGTGAAAAACTGTTTTTT. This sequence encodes CASSPVGTGSEKLFF.

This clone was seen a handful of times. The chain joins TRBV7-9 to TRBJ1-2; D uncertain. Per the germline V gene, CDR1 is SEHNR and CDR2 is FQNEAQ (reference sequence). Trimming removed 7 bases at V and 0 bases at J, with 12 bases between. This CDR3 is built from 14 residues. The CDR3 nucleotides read TGTGCCAGCAACGACCCCAGCGCTAACTATGGCTACACCTTC. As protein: CASNDPSANYGYTF.

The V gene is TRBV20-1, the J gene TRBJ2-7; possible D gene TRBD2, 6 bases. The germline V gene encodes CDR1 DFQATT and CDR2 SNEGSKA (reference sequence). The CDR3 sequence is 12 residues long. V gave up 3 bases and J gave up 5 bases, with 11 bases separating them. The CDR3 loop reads CSASLGGNEQYF. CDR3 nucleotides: TGCAGTGCTAGTCTGGGCGGGAACGAGCAGTACTTC.

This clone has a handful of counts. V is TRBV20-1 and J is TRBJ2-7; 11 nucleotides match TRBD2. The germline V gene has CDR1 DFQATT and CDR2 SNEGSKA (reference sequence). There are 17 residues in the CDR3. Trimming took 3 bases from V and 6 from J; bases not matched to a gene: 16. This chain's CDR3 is CSASVELAGVDLGEQYF. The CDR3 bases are TGCAGTGCTAGTGTCGAACTAGCGGGGGTGGATTTGGGCGAGCAGTACTTC.

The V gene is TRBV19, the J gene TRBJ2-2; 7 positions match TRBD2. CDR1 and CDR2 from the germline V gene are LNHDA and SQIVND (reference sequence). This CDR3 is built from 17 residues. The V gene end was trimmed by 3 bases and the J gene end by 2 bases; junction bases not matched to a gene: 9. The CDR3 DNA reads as TGTGCCAGTAGTATGCGTGGAGGGAGGGGAAACACCGGGGAGCTGTTTTTT. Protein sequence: CASSMRGGRGNTGELFF.

CDR3 bases: TGTGCCAGCAGTAGTCCGGGACAGGGAGTCGGCACCATATATTTT. It translates to CASSSPGQGVGTIYF. The rearrangement joins TRBV28 to TRBJ1-3, with 9 bases that match TRBD1. Trimming removed 5 bases from V and 9 bases from J; junction bases left unmatched: 11. CDR3 length: 15 residues. Germline V CDR1 and CDR2: MDHEN, SYDVKM.

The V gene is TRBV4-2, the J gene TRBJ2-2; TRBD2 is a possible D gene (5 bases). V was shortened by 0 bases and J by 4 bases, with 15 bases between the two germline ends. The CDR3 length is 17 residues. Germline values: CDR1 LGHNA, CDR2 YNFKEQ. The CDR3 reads CASSQDGAEVATGELFF. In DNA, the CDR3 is TGTGCCAGCAGCCAAGATGGAGCGGAGGTGGCCACCGGGGAGCTGTTTTTT.

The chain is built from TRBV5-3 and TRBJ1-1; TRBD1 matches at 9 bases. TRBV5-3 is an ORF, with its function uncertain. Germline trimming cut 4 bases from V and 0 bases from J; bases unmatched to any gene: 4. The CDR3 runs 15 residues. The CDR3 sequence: CARSTWTGVNTEAFF. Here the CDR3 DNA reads TGTGCCAGAAGCACCTGGACAGGGGTGAACACTGAAGCTTTCTTT.

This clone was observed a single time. The CDR3 spells CASSFPSDTQYF. The CDR3 nucleotides read TGCGCCAGCAGCTTCCCGAGTGATACGCAGTATTTT. The rearrangement uses TRBV5-1 and TRBJ2-3; D gene ambiguous. The CDR3 is 12 residues long. Per the germline V gene, CDR1 is SGHRS and CDR2 is YFSETQ. Trimming took off 2 bases at V and 6 bases at J, with 7 bases between the two ends.

The CDR3 protein is CATAIAGTGNTGELFF. CDR3 bases: TGTGCCACCGCTATTGCCGGGACAGGCAACACCGGGGAGCTGTTTTTT. V usage is TRBV24-1 and J usage is TRBJ2-2; TRBD1 matches 8 bases. Germline V gives CDR1 KGHDR, CDR2 SFDVKD. There are 16 residues in the CDR3. The V segment lost 9 bases and the J segment 2 bases; nucleotides outside the gene matches: 10.

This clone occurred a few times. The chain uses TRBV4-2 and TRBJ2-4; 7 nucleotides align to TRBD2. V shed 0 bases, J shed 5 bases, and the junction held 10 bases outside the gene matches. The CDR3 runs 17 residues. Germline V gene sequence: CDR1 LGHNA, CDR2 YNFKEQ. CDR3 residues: CASSQEATGGLQNIQYF. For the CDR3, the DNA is TGTGCCAGCAGCCAAGAAGCCACGGGAGGCCTCCAAAACATTCAGTACTTC.

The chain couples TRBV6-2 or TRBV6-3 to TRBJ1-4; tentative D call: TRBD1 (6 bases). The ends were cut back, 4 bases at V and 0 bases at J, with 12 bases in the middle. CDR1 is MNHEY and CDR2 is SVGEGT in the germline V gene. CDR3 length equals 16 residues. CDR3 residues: CASSSTGSATNEKLFF. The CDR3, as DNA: TGTGCCAGCAGTTCCACAGGGAGTGCAACTAATGAAAAACTGTTTTTT.

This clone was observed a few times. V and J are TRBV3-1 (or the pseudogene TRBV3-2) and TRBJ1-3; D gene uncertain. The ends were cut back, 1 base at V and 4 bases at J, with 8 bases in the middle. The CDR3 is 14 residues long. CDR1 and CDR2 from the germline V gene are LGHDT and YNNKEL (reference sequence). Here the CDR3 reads CASSQGGGGNTIYF. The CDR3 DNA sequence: TGTGCCAGCAGCCAAGGGGGAGGAGGAAACACCATATATTTT.

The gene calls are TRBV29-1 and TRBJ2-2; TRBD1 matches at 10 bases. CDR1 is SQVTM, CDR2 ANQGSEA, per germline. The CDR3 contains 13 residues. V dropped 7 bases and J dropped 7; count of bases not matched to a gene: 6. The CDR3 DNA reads TGCAGCGCGGACAGGGGGTACGGCGGGGAGCTGTTTTTT. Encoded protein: CSADRGYGGELFF.

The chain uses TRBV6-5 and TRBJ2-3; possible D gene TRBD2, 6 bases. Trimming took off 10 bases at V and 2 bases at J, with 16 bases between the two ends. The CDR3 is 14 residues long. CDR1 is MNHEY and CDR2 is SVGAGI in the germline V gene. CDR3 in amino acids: CATRGGGNTDTQYF. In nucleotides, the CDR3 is TGTGCCACCCGGGGCGGCGGGAACACAGATACGCAGTATTTT.